Each of the 18 T cell receptor beta chains below was sequenced from the same sample in a study of T cells in localized non-small cell lung cancer. Clones were sequenced by immunoSEQ multiplex PCR, and TCRdb holds only the in-frame ones, with some missing. This repertoire shows fewer than 20,000 clones, 90% found once; its top ten account for 1.2%. The input for sequencing was peripheral blood mononuclear cells, taken before any cancer treatment. These receptors originate from a woman aged 35 to 75 with stage III lung adenocarcinoma.

This clone showed up just once. The chain employs TRBV19 and TRBJ2-1; D remains ambiguous. Germline V gene lookup returns CDR1 LNHDA and CDR2 SQIVND (reference sequence). Between the trimmed V and J ends, which lost 0 bases and 0 bases, there was a span of 3 bases. The CDR3 is 14 amino acids. CDR3 protein: CASSIESSYNEQFF. The CDR3 coding sequence is TGTGCCAGTAGTATAGAGAGCTCCTACAATGAGCAGTTCTTC.

This clone was picked up one time. The V call is TRBV14, the J call TRBJ2-2, with 11 positions matching TRBD2. V was pared by 4 bases and J by 6 bases, with 7 bases of the junction left unmatched. CDR1 is SGHDN and CDR2 is FVKESK in the germline V gene. This CDR3 has 16 amino acids. CDR3 residues: CASSPLAGGSAGELFF. Written as DNA, the CDR3 is TGTGCCAGCAGCCCGCTAGCGGGAGGCTCGGCCGGGGAGCTGTTTTTT.

V and J are TRBV21-1 and TRBJ2-3; the tabulated D call, TRBD2, remains unverified against the DNA. TRBV21-1 is shown as a pseudogene. The CDR3 is 19 amino acids. CDR3 sequence: CASSFNGQGRGTSLDTQYF. The DNA of the CDR3 is TGTGCCAGCAGCTTCAACGGACAGGGAAGAGGGACTAGCCTAGATACGCAGTATTTT.

The gene calls are TRBV11-2 and TRBJ1-2, with 9 bases lining up with TRBD1. Per the germline V gene, CDR1 is SGHAT and CDR2 is FQNNGV. V trimming: 4 bases; J trimming: 7 bases; junction bases outside the gene matches: 10. This CDR3 comprises 15 residues. The CDR3 nucleotides are TGTGCCAGCAGCTGGGGGGGACAGGGTCGAAGTGGCTACACCTTC. Its translation is CASSWGGQGRSGYTF.

This rearrangement joins TRBV18 to TRBJ1-1, with D perhaps matching TRBD1 (6 bases). This CDR3 region has 14 residues. The V and J ends lost 3 bases and 0 bases respectively, with 8 bases between them. Germline V gives CDR1 KGHSH, CDR2 LQKENI. The CDR3, as DNA: TGTGCCAGCTCACCGGACAGTATGAACACTGAAGCTTTCTTT. Translating gives CASSPDSMNTEAFF.

The rearrangement joins TRBV5-1 to TRBJ1-1; D unclear. V was clipped by 3 bases and J by 4 bases, with 16 bases between them. The germline CDR1 and CDR2 sequences are SGHRS and YFSETQ. The CDR3 spans 15 residues. As DNA, the CDR3 is TGCGCCAGCAGCTCACAGCCTACCCGGGTCACTGAAGCTTTCTTT. Its translation is CASSSQPTRVTEAFF.

This sequence joins TRBV11-1 and TRBJ2-3, with a possible D match to TRBD1 (6 bases). The CDR3 sequence is 13 residues long. V lost 5 bases and J lost 4, with 10 bases in between. Germline CDR1 SGHAT, CDR2 FQDESV (reference sequence). As DNA, the CDR3 is TGTGCCAGCAGCAAAGGACAGTCAGATACGCAGTATTTT. The encoded protein is CASSKGQSDTQYF.

The chain employs TRBV7-9 and TRBJ2-3; no reliable D call. CDR1 is SEHNR, CDR2 FQNEAQ, per germline (reference sequence). The CDR3 consists of 14 residues. V was pared by 5 bases and J by 1 base, with 10 bases between. CDR3 DNA: TGTGCCAGCAGCGATCTCCGGGGCACAGATACGCAGTATTTT. As protein: CASSDLRGTDTQYF.

This clone has more than one count but fewer than ten. The gene calls are TRBV10-1 and TRBJ1-5, with a tentative D call TRBD1 (6 bases). This CDR3 is built from 15 residues. Deletions cut 2 bases from V and 1 base from J, with 9 bases between. Germline values: CDR1 WNHNN, CDR2 SYGVQD (reference sequence). The CDR3 DNA is TGCGCCAGCAGTGAGGAGGGGGGGAGCAATCAGCCCCAGCATTTT. Amino acid sequence: CASSEEGGSNQPQHF.

The chain links TRBV6-1 to TRBJ1-2, with D perhaps matching TRBD1 (6 bases). The CDR3 contains 15 residues. V lost 5 bases and J 3 bases, leaving 16 bases between the germline ends. Germline CDR1 MNHNS, CDR2 SASEGT. CDR3 amino acids: CASSTSGAGHYGYTF. In nucleotides, the CDR3 is TGTGCCAGCAGTACCTCAGGGGCTGGTCACTATGGCTACACCTTC.

The table lists this clone with a count of one. The chain has TRBV5-1 and TRBJ1-1; no clear D. The CDR3 is 11 residues long. Looked up from germline, CDR1 is SGHRS and CDR2 is YFSETQ. V shed 4 bases and J shed 11 bases, with 12 bases lying between them. CDR3 in amino acids: CASSAGVGAFF. The CDR3 bases are TGCGCCAGCAGCGCAGGAGTCGGTGCTTTCTTT. Combining the CDR3 with reference TRBV5-1 and TRBJ1-1 gives the whole variable domain KAGVTQTPRYLIKTRGQQVTLSCSPISGHRSVSWYQQTPGQGLQFLFEYFSETQRNKGNFPGRFSGRQFSNSRSEMNVSTLELGDSALYLCASSAGVGAFFGQGTRLTVV.

The rearrangement joins TRBV6-1 to TRBJ1-4, with D maybe TRBD1 (6 bases). The CDR3 covers 16 residues. Germline V gene sequence: CDR1 MNHNS, CDR2 SASEGT. V was clipped by 2 bases and J by 2 bases, with 12 bases between them. The CDR3 sequence: CASSEHVGATNEKLFF. Here the CDR3 DNA reads TGTGCCAGCAGTGAACATGTGGGGGCGACTAATGAAAAACTGTTTTTT.

The chain couples TRBV5-4 to TRBJ1-5; weak D call: TRBD1 (5 bases). Deletions cut 4 bases from V and 9 bases from J, with 20 bases between. CDR1 is SGHNT, CDR2 YYREEE, per germline (reference sequence). The CDR3 has 15 residues. CDR3: CASSLGGGTSRPQHF. The CDR3 DNA sequence: TGTGCCAGCAGCCTGGGGGGTGGGACCTCCAGGCCCCAGCATTTT.

On this clone itself: The sample contains more than one DNA sequence encoding this CDR3. The chain uses TRBV14 and TRBJ1-5; TRBD1 is a possible D gene (5 bases). The ends were cut back, 1 base at V and 2 bases at J, with 6 bases in the middle. The CDR3 has 14 residues. Germline assignment: CDR1 SGHDN and CDR2 FVKESK. The CDR3 sequence is CASSQGGGNQPQHF. DNA for the CDR3: TGTGCCAGCAGCCAAGGAGGGGGCAATCAGCCCCAGCATTTT.

This clone was seen only once. This chain uses TRBV29-1 with TRBJ2-3, with a weak D call TRBD2 (5 bases). V gave up 7 bases and J gave up 2 bases, with 13 bases separating them. The CDR3 has 13 residues. CDR1 is SQVTM, CDR2 ANQGSEA, per germline. The CDR3 reads CSAEGGNTDTQYF. DNA of the CDR3: TGCAGCGCAGAGGGCGGCAACACAGATACGCAGTATTTT.

The gene calls are TRBV19 and TRBJ2-3; 8 nucleotides align to TRBD2. The CDR3 has 15 residues. Looked up from germline, CDR1 is LNHDA and CDR2 is SQIVND (reference sequence). Germline trimming cut 7 bases from V and 3 bases from J; bases unmatched to any gene: 9. The CDR3 region has the DNA TGTGCCAGTAATTTAGCGGGACGTAGGACAGATACGCAGTATTTT. Residues: CASNLAGRRTDTQYF. The full variable domain, rest sourced from reference TRBV19 and TRBJ2-3, is DGGITQSPKYLFRKEGQNVTLSCEQNLNHDAMYWYRQDPGQGLRLIYYSQIVNDFQKGDIAEGYSVSREKKESFPLTVTSAQKNPTAFYLCASNLAGRRTDTQYFGPGTRLTVL.

The chain recombines TRBV18 with TRBJ2-5; tentative D call: TRBD2 (5 bases). V was clipped by 4 bases and J by 4 bases, with 10 bases between them. Germline values: CDR1 KGHSH, CDR2 LQKENI. The CDR3 totals 13 residues. CDR3 region: CASSQGATETQYF. The CDR3, as DNA: TGTGCCAGCTCACAGGGAGCCACAGAGACCCAGTACTTC.

The chain has TRBV6-1 and TRBJ1-1, with TRBD1 matching 10 bases. Germline trimming cut 6 bases from V and 10 bases from J; bases unmatched to any gene: 5. This CDR3 region has 12 residues. Germline CDR1 reads MNHNS; CDR2 reads SASEGT. CDR3 region: CASRAGQGGAFF. The CDR3, as DNA: TGTGCCAGCAGGGCCGGACAGGGGGGAGCTTTCTTT.